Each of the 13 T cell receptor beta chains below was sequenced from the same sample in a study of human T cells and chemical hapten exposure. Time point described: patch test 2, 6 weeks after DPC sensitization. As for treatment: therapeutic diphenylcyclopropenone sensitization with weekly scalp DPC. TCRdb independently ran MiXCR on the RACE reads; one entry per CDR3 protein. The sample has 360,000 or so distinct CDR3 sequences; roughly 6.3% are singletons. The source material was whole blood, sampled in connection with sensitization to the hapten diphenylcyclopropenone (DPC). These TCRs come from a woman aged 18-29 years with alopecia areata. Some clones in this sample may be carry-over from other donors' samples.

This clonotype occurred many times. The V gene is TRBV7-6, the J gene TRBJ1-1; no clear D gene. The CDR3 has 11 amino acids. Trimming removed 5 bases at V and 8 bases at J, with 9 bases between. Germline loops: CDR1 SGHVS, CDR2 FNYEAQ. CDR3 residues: CASSPLTEAFF. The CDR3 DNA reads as TGTGCCAGCAGCCCCCTTACCGAAGCTTTCTTT.

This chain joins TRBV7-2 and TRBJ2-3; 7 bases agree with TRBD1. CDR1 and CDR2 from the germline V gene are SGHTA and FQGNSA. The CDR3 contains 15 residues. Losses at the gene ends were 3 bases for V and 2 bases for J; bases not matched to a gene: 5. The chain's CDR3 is CASSLTGSNTDTQYF. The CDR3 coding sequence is TGTGCCAGCAGCTTGACAGGGTCCAACACAGATACGCAGTATTTT.

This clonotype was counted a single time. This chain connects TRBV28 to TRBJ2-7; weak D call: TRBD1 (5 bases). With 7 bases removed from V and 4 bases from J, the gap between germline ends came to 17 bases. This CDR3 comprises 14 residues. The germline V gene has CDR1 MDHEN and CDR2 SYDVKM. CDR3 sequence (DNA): TGTGCCAGCACCGGCTCGACAGAGTCTTACGAGCAGTACTTC. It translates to CASTGSTESYEQYF.

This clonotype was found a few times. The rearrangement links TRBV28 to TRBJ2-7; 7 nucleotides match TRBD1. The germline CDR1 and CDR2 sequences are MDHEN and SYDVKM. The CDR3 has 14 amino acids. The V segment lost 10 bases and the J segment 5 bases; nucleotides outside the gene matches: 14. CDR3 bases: TGTGCCACCACGACAGGGCAAGTACTCCACGAGCAGTACTTC. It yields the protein CATTTGQVLHEQYF.

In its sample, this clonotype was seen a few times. The CDR3 DNA is TGCGCCAGCAGCTTGGTACCAGGGAGCTCTGGGGCCAACGTCCTGACTTTC. Its translation: CASSLVPGSSGANVLTF. The chain carries TRBV5-1 and TRBJ2-6; D possibly matches TRBD1 or TRBD2 (5 bases each). CDR1 is SGHRS, CDR2 YFSETQ, per germline. CDR3 size: 17 residues. Trimming pared 0 bases from V and 0 bases from J, leaving 10 bases between.

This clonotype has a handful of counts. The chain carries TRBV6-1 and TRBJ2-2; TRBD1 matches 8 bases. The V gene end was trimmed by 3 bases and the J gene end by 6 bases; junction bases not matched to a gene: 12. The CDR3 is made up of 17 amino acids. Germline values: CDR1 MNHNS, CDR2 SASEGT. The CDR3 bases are TGTGCCAGCAGTGAGGGGAGGACAGGGAGGTCCGCCGGGGAGCTGTTTTTT. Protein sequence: CASSEGRTGRSAGELFF.

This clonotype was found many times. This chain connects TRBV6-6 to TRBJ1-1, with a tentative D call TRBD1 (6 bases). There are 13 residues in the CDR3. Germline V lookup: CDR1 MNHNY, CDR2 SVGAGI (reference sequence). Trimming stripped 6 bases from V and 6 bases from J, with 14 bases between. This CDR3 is CASRPTTGSEAFF. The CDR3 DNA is TGTGCCAGCAGGCCTACGACAGGATCTGAAGCTTTCTTT.

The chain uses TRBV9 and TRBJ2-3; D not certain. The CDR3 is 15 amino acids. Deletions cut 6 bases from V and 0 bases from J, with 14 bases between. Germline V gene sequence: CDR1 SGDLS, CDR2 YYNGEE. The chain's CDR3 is CASTLIEGSTDTQYF. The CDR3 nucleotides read TGTGCCAGCACCCTAATCGAAGGTAGCACAGATACGCAGTATTTT.

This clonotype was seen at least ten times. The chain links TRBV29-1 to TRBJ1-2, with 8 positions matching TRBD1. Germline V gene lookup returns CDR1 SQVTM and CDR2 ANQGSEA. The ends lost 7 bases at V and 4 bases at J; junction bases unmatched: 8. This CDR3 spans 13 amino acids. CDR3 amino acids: CSAWTGSGYGYTF. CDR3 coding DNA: TGCAGCGCCTGGACAGGGAGCGGCTATGGCTACACCTTC.

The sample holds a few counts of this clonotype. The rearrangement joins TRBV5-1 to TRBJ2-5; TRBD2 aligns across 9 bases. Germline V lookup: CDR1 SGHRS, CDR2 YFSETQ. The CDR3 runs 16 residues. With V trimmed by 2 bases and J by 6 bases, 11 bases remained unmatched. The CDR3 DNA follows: TGCGCCAGCAGCTTCCAGGTTAGCGGGGGCGTGAAGACCCAGTACTTC. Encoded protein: CASSFQVSGGVKTQYF.

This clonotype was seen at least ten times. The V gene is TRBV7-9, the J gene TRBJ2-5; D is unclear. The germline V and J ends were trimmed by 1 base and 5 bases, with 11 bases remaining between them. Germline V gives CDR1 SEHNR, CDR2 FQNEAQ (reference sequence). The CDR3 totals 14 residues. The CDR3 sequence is CASSLDSSSETQYF. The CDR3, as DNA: TGTGCCAGCAGCTTAGACAGTAGCTCGGAGACCCAGTACTTC.

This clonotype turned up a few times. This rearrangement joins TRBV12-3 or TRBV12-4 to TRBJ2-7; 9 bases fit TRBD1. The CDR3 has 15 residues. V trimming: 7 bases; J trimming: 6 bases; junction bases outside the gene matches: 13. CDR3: CASTAAGTGFSEQYF. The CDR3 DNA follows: TGTGCCAGCACCGCCGCCGGGACAGGGTTCAGCGAGCAGTACTTC.

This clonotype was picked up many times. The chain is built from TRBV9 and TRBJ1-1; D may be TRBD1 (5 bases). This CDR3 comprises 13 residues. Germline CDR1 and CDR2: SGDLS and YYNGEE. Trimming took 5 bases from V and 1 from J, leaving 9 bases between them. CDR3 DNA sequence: TGTGCCAGCAGTACCGGACAGAACACTGAAGCTTTCTTT. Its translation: CASSTGQNTEAFF.